The rows below give T cell receptor beta chains drawn from one sample of a study of cytomegalovirus exposure and HLA in healthy donors. The table came from immunoSEQ multiplex PCR; TCRdb's copy has only in-frame clones and leaves some out. The repertoire consists of some 110,000 clones, with 88% occurring once and the leading ten covering about 1.8%. Sequences were obtained from PBMCs. The origin of the receptors is a man between 18 and 29 years old in good health and CMV-seronegative. Both conserved end residues are part of each CDR3. A D gene is named only where the DNA matches it firmly. Expanded clones are given a class, and other clones once, few, many or no size at all.

D	V	size	J	CDR3	DNA
TRBD1	TRBV7-9	NA	TRBJ2-5	CASSFRDREQETQYF	TGTGCCAGCAGCTTCCGGGACAGAGAACAAGAGACCCAGTACTTC
NA	TRBV6-1	NA	TRBJ1-5	CASSDGVGRYSNQPQHF	TGTGCCAGCAGTGACGGCGTGGGGAGATATAGCAATCAGCCCCAGCATTTT
NA	TRBV27	NA	TRBJ2-5	CASSLLRQETQYF	TGTGCCAGCAGTTTACTCCGCCAAGAGACCCAGTACTTC
NA	TRBV9	NA	TRBJ2-1	CASSVLMRVTSYNEQFF	TGTGCCAGCAGCGTACTTATGAGGGTGACCTCCTACAATGAGCAGTTCTTC
NA	TRBV25-1	NA	TRBJ1-2	CASSDLGQHPYGYTF	TGTGCCAGCAGTGACCTCGGACAGCACCCCTATGGCTACACCTTC
NA	TRBV27	NA	TRBJ1-5	CASSMAGYQPQHF	TGTGCCAGCAGCATGGCGGGTTATCAGCCCCAGCATTTT
TRBD1	TRBV9	few	TRBJ2-7	CASSPGQGGYEQYF	TGTGCCAGCAGCCCCGGACAGGGAGGATACGAGCAGTACTTC
NA	TRBV5-1	few	TRBJ1-1	CASRLDRNTEAFF	TGCGCCAGCAGACTGGACAGGAACACTGAAGCTTTCTTT
NA	TRBV5-1	once	TRBJ2-7	CASSLDISFRYEQYF	TGCGCCAGCAGCTTGGATATTAGTTTTCGATACGAGCAGTACTTC
NA	TRBV6-5	NA	TRBJ1-1	CASSHNPNTEAFF	TGTGCCAGCAGCCACAATCCTAACACTGAAGCTTTCTTT
NA	TRBV5-6	NA	TRBJ1-6	CASTRSGNSPLHF	TGTGCCAGCACCCGTTCGGGTAATTCACCCCTCCACTTT
TRBD1	TRBV10-2	NA	TRBJ2-7	CASGDRASYEQYF	TGCGCCAGTGGGGACAGGGCCTCCTACGAGCAGTACTTC
NA	TRBV6-1	NA	TRBJ1-1	CASSALRSMNTEAFF	TGTGCCAGCAGTGCCTTACGAAGCATGAACACTGAAGCTTTCTTT
NA	TRBV6-1	NA	TRBJ1-2	CASSEARAVYGYTF	TGTGCCAGCAGTGAAGCGAGGGCAGTCTATGGCTACACCTTC
TRBD1	TRBV5-8	NA	TRBJ1-1	CASSSGTGVGTEAFF	TGTGCCAGCAGCTCCGGAACAGGGGTTGGCACTGAAGCTTTCTTT
TRBD2	TRBV4-2	once	TRBJ2-7	CASSPTHTSGYEQYF	TGTGCCAGCAGCCCCACTCACACTAGCGGCTACGAGCAGTACTTC
NA	TRBV30	NA	TRBJ1-4	CAWSSGSWEKLFF	TGTGCCTGGAGTTCGGGTTCGTGGGAAAAACTGTTTTTT
NA	TRBV28	NA	TRBJ1-5	CASRTQNSNQPQHF	TGTGCCAGCCGGACTCAGAATAGCAATCAGCCCCAGCATTTT
NA	TRBV29-1	medium-sized	TRBJ2-7	CSVESGFPYEQYF	TGCAGCGTTGAGTCCGGGTTCCCCTACGAGCAGTACTTC
TRBD1	TRBV6-5	NA	TRBJ2-7	CASSPGQLLPFEQYF	TGTGCCAGCAGTCCGGGACAGCTTCTTCCTTTCGAGCAGTACTTC
TRBD2	TRBV27	NA	TRBJ2-7	CASSGSRGGSYEQYF	TGTGCCAGCAGCGGTTCGCGGGGGGGTTCCTACGAGCAGTACTTC
NA	TRBV6-1	NA	TRBJ2-1	CASERASSYNEQFF	TGTGCCAGCGAGCGGGCTAGCTCCTACAATGAGCAGTTCTTC
NA	TRBV28	NA	TRBJ1-1	CATKIQGMFAFF	TGTGCCACCAAAATACAGGGTATGTTTGCTTTCTTT
NA	TRBV11-3	NA	TRBJ2-1	CASSASKTSSGNDEQFF	TGTGCCAGCAGCGCCAGTAAAACTAGTTCCGGCAACGATGAGCAGTTCTTC
NA	TRBV27	once	TRBJ2-7	CASSYSEPTEQYF	TGTGCCAGCAGTTATTCGGAGCCAACCGAGCAGTACTTC
NA	TRBV5-1	few	TRBJ2-7	CASSTTRSYEQYF	TGCGCCAGCAGCACCACTAGAAGCTACGAGCAGTACTTC
NA	TRBV13	NA	TRBJ2-3	CASSSLARRADLTDTQYF	TGTGCCAGCAGCTCCCTCGCCCGGCGGGCGGACCTCACAGATACGCAGTATTTT
TRBD1	TRBV6-5	NA	TRBJ1-1	CASSRRTGWNTEAFF	TGTGCCAGCAGTCGAAGGACAGGGTGGAACACTGAAGCTTTCTTT
NA	TRBV11-3	NA	TRBJ2-1	CASVSGGSSYNEQFF	TGTGCCAGCGTATCAGGGGGGAGCTCCTACAATGAGCAGTTCTTC
TRBD2	TRBV10-1	few	TRBJ2-7	CASSISGVPYEQYF	TGCGCCAGCAGCATTAGCGGGGTTCCCTACGAGCAGTACTTC
TRBD2	TRBV2	NA	TRBJ2-3	CASTGGDSTDTQYF	TGTGCCAGCACGGGGGGGGACAGCACAGATACGCAGTATTTT
TRBD2	TRBV28	NA	TRBJ2-1	CASRPREDRYNEQFF	TGTGCCAGCAGACCGCGGGAGGATCGCTACAATGAGCAGTTCTTC
NA	TRBV30	NA	TRBJ1-3	CAWTGSGNTIYF	TGTGCCTGGACGGGCTCTGGAAACACCATATATTTT
TRBD1	TRBV9	NA	TRBJ1-6	CASSVTGGFYNSPLHF	TGTGCCAGCAGCGTGACAGGGGGCTTCTATAATTCACCCCTCCACTTT
NA	TRBV30	NA	TRBJ1-4	CAWSVRGEKLFF	TGTGCCTGGAGTGTACGGGGTGAAAAACTGTTTTTT
NA	TRBV5-1	NA	TRBJ1-4	CASRLQGNLANEKLFF	TGCGCCAGCAGACTACAGGGTAATCTAGCTAATGAAAAACTGTTTTTT
TRBD1	TRBV6-5	NA	TRBJ1-5	CASQADRVGNQPQHF	TGTGCCAGTCAGGCGGACAGGGTGGGAAATCAGCCCCAGCATTTT
TRBD2	TRBV10-2	NA	TRBJ2-1	CAISLAGGVEQFF	TGCGCCATATCACTAGCGGGAGGGGTTGAGCAGTTCTTC
TRBD1	TRBV28	NA	TRBJ2-7	CASRPGQTYEQYF	TGTGCCAGCAGGCCGGGACAGACCTACGAGCAGTACTTC
TRBD1	TRBV19	NA	TRBJ1-2	CASSIDRDSENYGYTF	TGTGCCAGTAGTATAGATCGGGACAGTGAAAACTATGGCTACACCTTC
NA	TRBV19	NA	TRBJ1-6	CASSPDSPNSPLHF	TGTGCCAGTAGCCCAGACAGTCCCAATTCACCCCTCCACTTT
NA	TRBV4-3	once	TRBJ2-2	CASSQDVTGGSNTGELFF	TGCGCCAGCAGCCAAGATGTAACGGGGGGCTCGAACACCGGGGAGCTGTTTTTT
TRBD1	TRBV6-6	NA	TRBJ1-2	CASSSRTGGYTF	TGTGCCAGCAGTTCCCGGACAGGAGGCTACACCTTC
NA	TRBV30	NA	TRBJ2-3	CARETGKADTQYF	TGTGCCCGGGAAACAGGGAAGGCAGATACGCAGTATTTT
NA	TRBV7-2	NA	TRBJ1-1	CASSLNTGSNTEAFF	TGTGCCAGCAGCTTAAATACGGGGTCGAACACTGAAGCTTTCTTT